The 4 T cell receptor beta chains listed next were all sequenced from one sample in a study of cytomegalovirus exposure and HLA in healthy donors. The PCR had 60 Vbeta and 13 Jbeta primers. The repertoire was sequenced with immunoSEQ multiplex PCR; TCRdb's copy has only in-frame clones and lacks some. The sample consists of around 200,000 clones, 75% to 85% of them appearing once. The sample comprised PBMCs. Receptor source: a girl aged 10 to 17 in good health and CMV-seronegative.

J is TRBJ2-2 and V is TRBV28, with D possibly matching TRBD1 (6 bases). Germline CDR1 MDHEN, CDR2 SYDVKM. V was pared by 6 bases and J by 6 bases, with 14 bases between. This CDR3 is built from 14 residues. CDR3 sequence: CASRSGAKAGELFF. CDR3 bases: TGTGCCAGCAGGTCAGGGGCCAAGGCCGGGGAGCTGTTTTTT. Drawing the rest from reference TRBV28 and TRBJ2-2, the complete variable domain is DVKVTQSSRYLVKRTGEKVFLECVQDMDHENMFWYRQDPGLGLRLIYFSYDVKMKEKGDIPEGYSVSREKKERFSLILESASTNQTSMYLCASRSGAKAGELFFGEGSRLTVL.

This chain links TRBV4-3 with TRBJ2-3; maybe TRBD2 (7 bases). Trimming took off 0 bases at V and 1 base at J, with 14 bases between the two ends. The CDR3 totals 17 residues. The germline V gene has CDR1 LGHNA and CDR2 YSLEER. In DNA form, the CDR3 reads TGCGCCAGCAGCCAAGAATCGGCGGGGGCCGGCACAGATACGCAGTATTTT. It is translated as CASSQESAGAGTDTQYF.

This sequence joins TRBV2 and TRBJ2-3; TRBD1 is a possible D gene (6 bases). Germline V CDR1 and CDR2: SNHLY, FYNNEI. With 9 bases removed from V and 7 bases from J, the gap between germline ends came to 14 bases. The CDR3 sequence is 12 residues long. CDR3 sequence: CASSGELNTQYF. The CDR3 DNA reads TGTGCCAGTTCAGGGGAATTGAATACGCAGTATTTT.

The chain joins TRBV25-1 to TRBJ2-4; tentatively, D is TRBD1 (5 bases). Trimming shortened V by 1 base and J by 5 bases, and 6 bases separated the two germline ends. Germline lookup yields CDR1 MGHDK and CDR2 SYGVNS. The CDR3 is 13 residues long. The CDR3 nucleotides are TGTGCCAGCAGTGAATGGGGCCAAAACATTCAGTACTTC. This translates into CASSEWGQNIQYF.